This T cell receptor beta chain was identified during a study of identical twins. Germline V CDR1 and CDR2: SQVTM, ANQGSEA. There are 15 residues in the CDR3. The ends were cut back, 5 bases at V and 4 bases at J, with 17 bases in the middle. It was template switching that added a universal primer site, and there were unique molecular identifiers on the cDNA. In TCRdb, the 5' RACE reads were re-called with MiXCR into one record per CDR3 protein. This table holds 640,000 or so distinct CDR3 sequences, 5.5% to 7.5% found once. Study-wide findings and caveats: Some out-of-frame alpha sequences were shared by twins, and these showed excess low generation probability.

This clonotype occurred many times. Its matching antigen is unknown. This TCR was sampled from a man aged 18 to 30 in good health. The sample consisted of naive T cells sorted from blood. J is TRBJ1-4 and V is TRBV29-1; D is possibly TRBD1 (6 bases). CDR3 sequence: CSVQNAQGYNEKLFF. The CDR3 region has the DNA TGCAGCGTTCAGAACGCACAGGGCTATAATGAAAAACTGTTTTTT.